This TCR beta chain was documented in a study of OX40 agonist ivuxolimab in advanced cancers. In the study overall: Anti-PD-1, anti-PD-L1 or anti-CTLA-4 therapy given earlier was allowed, and over 35% had some. Two patients with cutaneous melanoma and one with hepatocellular carcinoma, three in total, showed partial responses.

Data came from immunoSEQ multiplex PCR; TCRdb stores just in-frame clones and leaves some out. Counted here are around 22,000 clones, roughly 88% occurring once; the ten biggest clones make up over 30%. This receptor was identified in an adult with an advanced solid tumor such as melanoma, head and neck, liver or kidney cancer. The source material was CD4+ or CD8+ T cells sorted from blood, sampled in a trial of the OX40 agonist ivuxolimab.

The CDR3 nucleotides read TGTGCCAGCAGTTTACGAGGGGAGACTATCTTCAACTATGGCTACACCTTC. Residues: CASSLRGETIFNYGYTF. The gene calls are TRBV27 and TRBJ1-2; possibly TRBD1 for D (5 bases). Deletions cut 2 bases from V and 2 bases from J, with 18 bases between. Germline V CDR1 and CDR2: MNHEY, SMNVEV (reference sequence). CDR3 size: 17 residues.